This entry is about one TCR beta chain. Antigen specificity is unknown. The germline CDR1 and CDR2 sequences are SGHDN and FVKESK. The CDR3 runs 13 residues. Trimming took off 4 bases at V and 8 bases at J, with 14 bases between the two ends. This entry belongs to a study of T cells after yellow fever vaccination. TCRdb used MiXCR to reprocess the 5' RACE reads, holding one entry per CDR3 protein. The sample consists of some 320,000 distinct CDR3 sequences, approximately 4% of them appearing once. Whole-study findings and limits: Clonotypes found in both CD4 and CD8 compartments made up a small share.

The receptor was derived from a young man who received the YFV17D yellow fever vaccine. Sequencing used PBMCs, obtained 5 days after the yellow fever booster vaccination. The chain recombines TRBV14 with TRBJ1-2; D possibly corresponds to TRBD1 (5 bases). Here the CDR3 reads CASSPGGGSGYTF. In nucleotides, the CDR3 is TGTGCCAGCAGCCCTGGCGGGGGATCGGGCTACACCTTC. The full variable domain, with the rest looked up from reference TRBV14 and TRBJ1-2, is EAGVTQFPSHSVIEKGQTVTLRCDPISGHDNLYWYRRVMGKEIKFLLHFVKESKQDESGMPNNRFLAERTGGTYSTLKVQPAELEDSGVYFCASSPGGGSGYTFGSGTRLTVV.